Below, 24 T cell receptor beta chains from the same sample are listed, as sequenced in a study of blood T cell repertoires in COVID-19. This table comes from immunoSEQ multiplex PCR, and its TCRdb copy is limited to in-frame clones, with some not included. The repertoire holds roughly 200,000 clones, with roughly 90% as singletons. Input material: PBMCs or T cells enriched from blood (not recorded which). These receptors were taken from a man aged 18 to 35 with acute COVID-19.

The rearrangement uses TRBV4-1 and TRBJ1-4; no clear D. V was cut by 0 bases and J by 8 bases, with 13 bases left in between. The CDR3 runs to 15 residues. Germline-derived CDR1 and CDR2 are MGHRA and YSYEKL. CDR3 in amino acids: CASSQEEGRSEKLFF. CDR3 coding DNA: TGCGCCAGCAGCCAAGAGGAGGGTAGATCCGAAAAACTGTTTTTT.

This chain uses TRBV11-2 with TRBJ2-1; D remains ambiguous. Deletions cut 5 bases from V and 5 bases from J, with 10 bases between. CDR1 and CDR2 from the germline V gene are SGHAT and FQNNGV. The CDR3 is 13 amino acids. Here the CDR3 DNA reads TGTGCCAGCAGCACCGCCCCAGACAATGAGCAGTTCTTC. Its protein is CASSTAPDNEQFF. Supplemented by reference TRBV11-2 and TRBJ2-1, the full variable domain reads EAGVAQSPRYKIIEKRQSVAFWCNPISGHATLYWYQQILGQGPKLLIQFQNNGVVDDSQLPKDRFSAERLKGVDSTLKIQPAKLEDSAVYLCASSTAPDNEQFFGPGTRLTVL.

The rearrangement uses TRBV11-2 and TRBJ2-7, with TRBD1 matching over 7 bases. V lost 5 bases to trimming and J lost 3 bases; unmatched junction nucleotides: 13. Looked up from germline, CDR1 is SGHAT and CDR2 is FQNNGV. The CDR3 spans 16 residues. CDR3 residues: CASSPISTGRSYEQYF. The DNA for the CDR3 is TGTGCCAGCAGCCCCATCTCGACAGGGCGTAGCTACGAGCAGTACTTC.

This chain joins TRBV30 and TRBJ2-7, with a weak D call TRBD1 (6 bases). This CDR3 spans 13 amino acids. The germline CDR1 and CDR2 sequences are GTSNPN and SVGIG (reference sequence). V was shortened by 5 bases and J by 0 bases, with 11 bases between the two germline ends. CDR3 region: CAWAGARSYEQYF. CDR3 sequence (DNA): TGTGCCTGGGCAGGGGCTCGCTCCTACGAGCAGTACTTC.

This clone was detected only once. V gene TRBV4-1 combines with J gene TRBJ2-1; 12 bases are a match to TRBD2. Per germline, CDR1 MGHRA and CDR2 YSYEKL. The CDR3 length is 15 residues. Germline trimming cut 4 bases from V and 7 bases from J; bases unmatched to any gene: 5. In nucleotides, the CDR3 is TGCGCCAGCAGCCGTGGACTAGCGGGAAGGAATGAGCAGTTCTTC. Its protein is CASSRGLAGRNEQFF.

The CDR3 DNA sequence: TGCGCCAGCAGCCAAGATGTATCCCACGGAGGGAACCCCCAGCATTTT. It yields the protein CASSQDVSHGGNPQHF. The chain links TRBV4-3 to TRBJ1-5, with no clear D. V was pared by 0 bases and J by 10 bases, with 19 bases between. The CDR3 is 16 residues long. CDR1 LGHNA and CDR2 YSLEER come from the germline V gene.

CDR3 sequence: CATGEAGNTIYF. DNA of the CDR3: TGTGCGACAGGGGAGGCAGGAAACACCATATATTTT. The chain joins TRBV2 to TRBJ1-3, with TRBD1 matching 8 bases. In germline, CDR1 is SNHLY, CDR2 FYNNEI. This CDR3 region has 12 residues.

The CDR3: CASKASGNTGELFF. CDR3 nucleotide sequence: TGCGCCAGCAAAGCCAGCGGGAACACCGGGGAGCTGTTTTTT. The V gene is TRBV10-2, the J gene TRBJ2-2; weak D call: TRBD2 (5 bases). CDR1 and CDR2 from the germline V gene are WSHSY and SAAADI. There are 14 residues in the CDR3. V was cut by 7 bases and J by 1 base, with 10 bases left in between.

The chain recombines TRBV6-5 with TRBJ1-5; 7 bases align to TRBD1. Germline CDR1 is MNHEY and CDR2 is SVGAGI. This CDR3 is built from 15 residues. V trimming: 7 bases; J trimming: 2 bases; junction bases outside the gene matches: 8. The CDR3 region has the DNA TGTGCCAGCACTATACAGGGGATGGGCAATCAGCCCCAGCATTTT. Residues: CASTIQGMGNQPQHF.

The CDR3, as DNA: TGTGCCAGCAGCCCAAGTGCGGGACCCGCAGATACGCAGTATTTT. It encodes CASSPSAGPADTQYF. This chain joins TRBV11-3 and TRBJ2-3; the D gene is possibly TRBD2 (6 bases). V was cut by 5 bases and J by 4 bases, with 16 bases left in between. CDR1 is SGHNT and CDR2 is YENEEA in the germline V gene. CDR3 length: 15 amino acids.

V usage is TRBV7-5 and J usage is TRBJ1-5. TRBV7-5 is designated a pseudogene. The CDR3 extends over 19 amino acids. The CDR3 DNA follows: TGTGCCAGAAGATCCCAACGGGAGGCCCCCCAGAATAGCAATCAGCCCCAGCATTTT. Protein sequence: CARRSQREAPQNSNQPQHF.

The rearrangement uses TRBV28 and TRBJ1-5; the match to TRBD1 covers 7 bases. The CDR3 is made up of 12 amino acids. With V trimmed by 8 bases and J by 6 bases, 4 bases remained unmatched. Germline CDR1 is MDHEN and CDR2 is SYDVKM. In DNA form, the CDR3 reads TGTGCCAGCGGACAGGCTCGTCAGCCCCAGCATTTT. Residues: CASGQARQPQHF.

This clone has just one count. This sequence joins TRBV4-3 and TRBJ1-1, with unresolved D. Trimming stripped 4 bases from V and 0 bases from J, with 12 bases between. Germline CDR1 is LGHNA and CDR2 is YSLEER. The CDR3 spans 15 residues. This CDR3 is CASSLNEGMNTEAFF. CDR3 nucleotides: TGCGCCAGCAGCCTCAATGAGGGAATGAACACTGAAGCTTTCTTT.

This chain connects TRBV7-2 to TRBJ1-5; D perhaps matches TRBD1 (6 bases). The CDR3 has 16 residues. V was shortened by 1 base and J by 4 bases, with 14 bases between the two germline ends. CDR1 is SGHTA and CDR2 is FQGNSA in the germline V gene. CDR3 protein: CASSLEPGAGNQPQHF. In DNA form, the CDR3 reads TGTGCCAGCAGCTTAGAGCCAGGGGCAGGAAATCAGCCCCAGCATTTT.

The rearrangement uses TRBV29-1 and TRBJ2-3, with D unresolved. This CDR3 region has 14 residues. V was shortened by 1 base and J by 2 bases, with 10 bases between the two germline ends. Germline V gene data show CDR1 as SQVTM and CDR2 as ANQGSEA. The CDR3 loop is CSVEGGSNTDTQYF. In DNA form, the CDR3 reads TGCAGCGTTGAAGGAGGTAGCAACACAGATACGCAGTATTTT.

V gene TRBV28 combines with J gene TRBJ1-6; 7 nucleotides align to TRBD1. Germline lookup yields CDR1 MDHEN and CDR2 SYDVKM. V shed 7 bases and J 6 bases; nucleotides not matched to a gene: 12. The CDR3 has 16 amino acids. The CDR3 spells CASTPRRGILNSPLHF. As DNA, the CDR3 is TGTGCCAGCACCCCCCGCAGGGGGATTCTTAATTCACCCCTCCACTTT.

CDR3 DNA sequence: TGTGCCAGCAGTTACAGGGCTGGCTACACCTTC. This encodes CASSYRAGYTF. J is TRBJ1-2 and V is TRBV21-1; the D call of TRBD1 is as the table states it, not checked on the DNA. TRBV21-1 corresponds to a pseudogene. CDR3 length: 11 residues.

This clone was recorded only once. V usage is TRBV5-4 and J usage is TRBJ2-3; TRBD2 might be the D (6 bases). Germline-derived CDR1 and CDR2 are SGHNT and YYREEE (reference sequence). V lost 0 bases and J 1 base, leaving 12 bases between the germline ends. The CDR3 spans 16 residues. In DNA form, the CDR3 reads TGTGCCAGCAGCTTGGACGGGGGAGTCCGCACAGATACGCAGTATTTT. Translation gives CASSLDGGVRTDTQYF.

The genes are TRBV24-1 and TRBJ1-2; 10 bases line up with TRBD1. CDR1 KGHDR and CDR2 SFDVKD come from the germline V gene. The V gene end was trimmed by 7 bases and the J gene end by 4 bases; junction bases not matched to a gene: 5. The CDR3 length is 14 residues. The CDR3 sequence is CATSRTGGSYGYTF. The CDR3 DNA sequence: TGTGCCACCAGCCGGACAGGGGGATCCTATGGCTACACCTTC.

This clone was counted only a few times. V is TRBV28 and J is TRBJ1-5; 9 positions agree with TRBD1. After removal of 6 bases from V and 2 bases from J, the junction contained 8 bases not matched to a gene. Germline V gene sequence: CDR1 MDHEN, CDR2 SYDVKM. This CDR3 comprises 16 residues. The CDR3 coding sequence is TGTGCCAGCAGGCAGGGACAGGGAGATGGCAATCAGCCCCAGCATTTT. Protein: CASRQGQGDGNQPQHF.

This chain joins TRBV14 and TRBJ2-7; 9 positions agree with TRBD2. With V trimmed by 4 bases and J by 7 bases, 11 bases remained unmatched. This CDR3 is built from 15 residues. Germline V gives CDR1 SGHDN, CDR2 FVKESK. The CDR3 nucleotides are TGTGCCAGCAGCCCGGCGGGAGGGCCGAGGGGGGAGCAGTACTTC. Residues: CASSPAGGPRGEQYF.

The CDR3 bases are TGTGCCAGCAGCCTTGGAGGCGGCTTCTACGAGCAGTACTTC. It translates to CASSLGGGFYEQYF. This chain uses TRBV3-1 (or the pseudogene TRBV3-2) with TRBJ2-7; D is perhaps TRBD2 (5 bases). The CDR3 loop spans 14 amino acids. V lost 4 bases and J lost 3, with 13 bases in between. Germline assignment: CDR1 LGHDT and CDR2 YNNKEL (reference sequence).

The chain employs TRBV27 and TRBJ2-7; D is perhaps TRBD1 (5 bases). CDR1 and CDR2 from the germline V gene are MNHEY and SMNVEV (reference sequence). The germline V and J ends were trimmed by 10 bases and 5 bases, with 21 bases remaining between them. This CDR3 has 14 amino acids. The CDR3 loop reads CATGRSGRAHEQYF. DNA of the CDR3: TGTGCCACCGGTCGTTCAGGGCGCGCGCACGAGCAGTACTTC.

This clone was recorded only once. The gene calls are TRBV28 and TRBJ2-1; maybe TRBD2 (5 bases). The length of the CDR3 is 14 residues. Deletions cut 7 bases from V and 5 bases from J, with 15 bases between. Per germline, CDR1 MDHEN and CDR2 SYDVKM. The CDR3 is CASTSPGRNNEQFF. The CDR3 coding sequence is TGTGCCAGCACGAGCCCGGGAAGAAACAATGAGCAGTTCTTC.